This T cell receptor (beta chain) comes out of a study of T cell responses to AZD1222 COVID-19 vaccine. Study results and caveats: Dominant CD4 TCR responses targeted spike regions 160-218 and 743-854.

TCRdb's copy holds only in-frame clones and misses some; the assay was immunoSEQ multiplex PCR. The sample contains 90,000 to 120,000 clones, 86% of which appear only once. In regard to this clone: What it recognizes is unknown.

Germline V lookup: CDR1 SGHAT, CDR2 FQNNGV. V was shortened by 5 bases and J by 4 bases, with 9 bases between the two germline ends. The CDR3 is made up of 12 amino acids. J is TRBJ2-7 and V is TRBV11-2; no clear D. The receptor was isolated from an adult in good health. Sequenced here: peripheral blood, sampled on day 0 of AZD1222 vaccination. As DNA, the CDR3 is TGTGCCAGCAGCCAAATGGGGTACGAGCAGTACTTC. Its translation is CASSQMGYEQYF.